The rows below give T cell receptor beta chains drawn from one sample of a study of blood T cell repertoires in COVID-19. The method was immunoSEQ multiplex PCR; TCRdb's version includes in-frame clones alone and lacks a portion of them. The sample carries about 210,000 clones, 89% recorded once. The sample comprised peripheral blood. The receptor source for this set is a woman in her forties with acute or convalescent COVID-19. Both conserved end residues are part of each CDR3. Fields, in order: J gene, D gene, V gene, CDR3 protein. D genes are given only for firm matches.

j_call: TRBJ1-2
d_call: TRBD1
v_call: TRBV5-1
cdr3_aa: CASSWGPDRGRGYTF

j_call: TRBJ1-4
d_call: TRBD1
v_call: TRBV11-2
cdr3_aa: CASSPSGTGREKLFF

j_call: TRBJ1-4
d_call: TRBD1
v_call: TRBV14
cdr3_aa: CASSHGTGWLGTNEKLFF

j_call: TRBJ1-2
d_call: TRBD1
v_call: TRBV6-4
cdr3_aa: CASSDSKGGGYGYTF

j_call: TRBJ1-1
d_call: NA
v_call: TRBV5-1
cdr3_aa: CASSLTLAGVNTEAFF

j_call: TRBJ2-3
d_call: NA
v_call: TRBV9
cdr3_aa: CASSEGSKGTDTQYF

j_call: TRBJ1-1
d_call: NA
v_call: TRBV6-5
cdr3_aa: CASTYGVNTEAFF

j_call: TRBJ1-2
d_call: TRBD1
v_call: TRBV9
cdr3_aa: CASSVAFGDREYGYTF

j_call: TRBJ2-3
d_call: NA
v_call: TRBV7-3
cdr3_aa: CASSLYPGMADTQYF

j_call: TRBJ1-4
d_call: NA
v_call: TRBV5-1
cdr3_aa: CASTPSGGAHEKLFF

j_call: TRBJ1-6
d_call: NA
v_call: TRBV9
cdr3_aa: CASSVGDYNSPLHF

j_call: TRBJ1-3
d_call: TRBD1
v_call: TRBV5-4
cdr3_aa: CASSPGQGSSGNTIYF

j_call: TRBJ1-2
d_call: NA
v_call: TRBV10-1
cdr3_aa: CASSPDSKYGYTF

j_call: TRBJ1-2
d_call: NA
v_call: TRBV24-1
cdr3_aa: CATQSGSGGYTF

j_call: TRBJ1-5
d_call: NA
v_call: TRBV27
cdr3_aa: CASSLHHGYGVVDQPQHF

j_call: TRBJ1-1
d_call: TRBD1
v_call: TRBV2
cdr3_aa: CASSFYRGGNTEAFF

j_call: TRBJ1-5
d_call: NA
v_call: TRBV10-1
cdr3_aa: CASNYNSNQPQHF

j_call: TRBJ1-5
d_call: NA
v_call: TRBV10-3
cdr3_aa: CAISGRDSNQPQHF

j_call: TRBJ1-2
d_call: NA
v_call: TRBV2
cdr3_aa: CASRRTNYGYTF

j_call: TRBJ1-5
d_call: TRBD1
v_call: TRBV19
cdr3_aa: CASSTGVWQPQHF

j_call: TRBJ2-5
d_call: NA
v_call: TRBV7-3
cdr3_aa: CASSLTPSPSGETQYF

j_call: TRBJ1-4
d_call: TRBD1
v_call: TRBV5-4
cdr3_aa: CASSLLQGANEKLFF

j_call: TRBJ2-1
d_call: NA
v_call: TRBV5-1
cdr3_aa: CASSLVGGFEQFF

j_call: TRBJ2-2
d_call: NA
v_call: TRBV5-4
cdr3_aa: CASSFVGELFF

j_call: TRBJ1-2
d_call: TRBD1
v_call: TRBV6-5
cdr3_aa: CASSYETGGAHYGYTF

j_call: TRBJ1-2
d_call: TRBD1
v_call: TRBV29-1
cdr3_aa: CSASGTGGNYGYTF

j_call: TRBJ2-2
d_call: NA
v_call: TRBV5-1
cdr3_aa: CASGDLQGYTGELFF

j_call: TRBJ2-1
d_call: TRBD1
v_call: TRBV27
cdr3_aa: CASSFPGGLYNEQFF

j_call: TRBJ2-2
d_call: NA
v_call: TRBV2
cdr3_aa: CASRASGELFF

j_call: TRBJ1-1
d_call: NA
v_call: TRBV18
cdr3_aa: CASSPQGENTEAFF

j_call: TRBJ1-2
d_call: NA
v_call: TRBV27
cdr3_aa: CASSLSIGGRNTF

j_call: TRBJ1-2
d_call: NA
v_call: TRBV2
cdr3_aa: CASSGASFSPYGYTF

j_call: TRBJ1-5
d_call: TRBD1
v_call: TRBV6-2/TRBV6-3
cdr3_aa: CASSYSPRTGWKQPQHF

j_call: TRBJ1-2
d_call: NA
v_call: TRBV6-5
cdr3_aa: CASSYSGVNYGYTF

j_call: TRBJ2-1
d_call: TRBD2
v_call: TRBV2
cdr3_aa: CASSERLAGPYNEQFF

j_call: TRBJ1-1
d_call: NA
v_call: TRBV18
cdr3_aa: CASSLTTGNTEAFF

j_call: TRBJ1-1
d_call: NA
v_call: TRBV2
cdr3_aa: CASSEIQGGLGTEAFF

j_call: TRBJ1-4
d_call: NA
v_call: TRBV10-1
cdr3_aa: CASSEGGQSNEKLFF

j_call: TRBJ1-5
d_call: NA
v_call: TRBV19
cdr3_aa: CASSPSPGPQHF

j_call: TRBJ2-2
d_call: TRBD1
v_call: TRBV28
cdr3_aa: CASVVSGQGTDGELFF

j_call: TRBJ2-2
d_call: NA
v_call: TRBV2
cdr3_aa: CASRIRRGNTGELFF

j_call: TRBJ1-2
d_call: NA
v_call: TRBV19
cdr3_aa: CASSADSVENYGYTF

j_call: TRBJ2-5
d_call: NA
v_call: TRBV27
cdr3_aa: CASSYKGGVVETQYF

j_call: TRBJ2-5
d_call: TRBD1
v_call: TRBV4-1
cdr3_aa: CASSFPDRAETQYF

j_call: TRBJ1-2
d_call: NA
v_call: TRBV10-2
cdr3_aa: CASSDFEGYGYTF

j_call: TRBJ2-5
d_call: NA
v_call: TRBV5-4
cdr3_aa: CASSFRQGSGQETQYF

j_call: TRBJ2-1
d_call: NA
v_call: TRBV27
cdr3_aa: CASSFGRFYNEQFF

j_call: TRBJ1-2
d_call: TRBD1
v_call: TRBV19
cdr3_aa: CASSFHDRVDGYTF

j_call: TRBJ1-1
d_call: NA
v_call: TRBV19
cdr3_aa: CASSISWNTEAFF

j_call: TRBJ1-5
d_call: NA
v_call: TRBV12-3/TRBV12-4
cdr3_aa: CASSEGQPQHF

j_call: TRBJ2-5
d_call: NA
v_call: TRBV12-3/TRBV12-4
cdr3_aa: CASSLRLRGGQYF

j_call: TRBJ1-3
d_call: TRBD1
v_call: TRBV13
cdr3_aa: CASSQGLRTGPSSGNTIYF

j_call: TRBJ2-2
d_call: TRBD2
v_call: TRBV6-5
cdr3_aa: CASSYSGGGTGELFF

j_call: TRBJ2-3
d_call: NA
v_call: TRBV6-1
cdr3_aa: CASSETQGSTDTQYF

j_call: TRBJ1-2
d_call: TRBD1
v_call: TRBV6-5
cdr3_aa: CASRGDSYGYTF